This T cell receptor (beta chain) was captured by sequencing in a study of T cell responses to AZD1222 COVID-19 vaccine. Comment on this clone: Its antigen remains unidentified.

The CDR3 length is 13 residues. CDR1 and CDR2 from the germline V gene are GTSNPN and SVGIG (reference sequence). The germline V and J ends were trimmed by 4 bases and 3 bases, with 13 bases remaining between them. Study-wide results and caveats: Repertoires were sampled only after the peak T cell response. Vaccination with two AZD1222 doses was followed by a rise in Spike-specific TCR breadth and depth. Donors skewed white British and female; clonal diversity was possibly underestimated. Baseline seropositivity occurred in only six AZD1222 recipients.

Measured with immunoSEQ multiplex PCR; TCRdb has only the in-frame clones, and not every one. This sample has about 120,000 clones; about 92% occur once, and the top ten carry 0.85% to 1.3%. The origin of this receptor is an adult in good health. The chain links TRBV30 to TRBJ2-7; D remains unclear. Sequencing was performed on peripheral blood, taken on day 0 of AZD1222 vaccination. The CDR3 DNA reads as TGTGCCTGGAAGGGTAAGAACCTCTACGAGCAGTACTTC. Protein sequence: CAWKGKNLYEQYF.